In its sample, the clone carrying this TCR beta chain was seen many times. These data come from a study of spatial heterogeneity in lung cancer. The overall study: Consistent detection of more beta-chain than alpha-chain sequences was observed.

The CDR3 loop spans 15 amino acids. J gave up 2 bases and V 4 bases, and 4 bases lay outside the gene matches. Each CDR3 protein is one row after TCRdb ran MiXCR on the 5' RACE reads. The profile covers more than 5,500 distinct CDR3 sequences, with around 6.7% appearing a single time and 60% to 85% taken by the ten largest. This sample's time point: sample taken at primary tumor resection. Unsorted whole RNA samples from tumor, nontumor lung or frozen PBMC were sequenced. V usage is TRBV12-3 or TRBV12-4 and J usage is TRBJ2-3; the match to TRBD2 covers 9 bases. This sample comprised PBMCs, obtained at surgery. The origin of this receptor is a male donor with early-stage non-small cell lung cancer. DNA of the CDR3: TGTGCCAGCAGTTCGGGCGGGGGGGCCACAGATACGCAGTATTTT. This sequence encodes CASSSGGGATDTQYF.